This T cell receptor beta chain was captured by sequencing in a study of cytomegalovirus exposure and HLA in healthy donors. Study in general: One earlier analysis, a look at some 180 million T cells, found approximately 120 million unique TCR beta sequences.

Of note for this clone: Antigen: not known.

The PCR contained 60 Vbeta and 13 Jbeta primers. Authors' methods: Unique TCR beta chains totaled some 80 million in a later count, with around 11 million of them shared. The table came from immunoSEQ multiplex PCR; TCRdb's copy has only in-frame clones and leaves some out. V and J calls plus clone size are reproduced from that table; the DNA served to infer D and trimming. This table has around 130,000 clones, over 60% appearing once. The study's findings and limits: The HLA-A and HLA-B alleles of most subjects were reportedly predicted accurately from TCR beta sequences.

This receptor was identified in a woman between 35 and 50 years old in good health and CMV-seropositive. Material for sequencing was PBMCs.

The CDR3, as DNA: TGTGCCAGCAGTAGTAGCGGGACCCTAAGGGAGCAGTACTTC. Translation gives CASSSSGTLREQYF. This chain links TRBV28 with TRBJ2-7, with TRBD2 matching 8 bases. V dropped 5 bases and J dropped 7; count of bases not matched to a gene: 10. The CDR3 runs to 14 residues. Germline CDR1 is MDHEN and CDR2 is SYDVKM.